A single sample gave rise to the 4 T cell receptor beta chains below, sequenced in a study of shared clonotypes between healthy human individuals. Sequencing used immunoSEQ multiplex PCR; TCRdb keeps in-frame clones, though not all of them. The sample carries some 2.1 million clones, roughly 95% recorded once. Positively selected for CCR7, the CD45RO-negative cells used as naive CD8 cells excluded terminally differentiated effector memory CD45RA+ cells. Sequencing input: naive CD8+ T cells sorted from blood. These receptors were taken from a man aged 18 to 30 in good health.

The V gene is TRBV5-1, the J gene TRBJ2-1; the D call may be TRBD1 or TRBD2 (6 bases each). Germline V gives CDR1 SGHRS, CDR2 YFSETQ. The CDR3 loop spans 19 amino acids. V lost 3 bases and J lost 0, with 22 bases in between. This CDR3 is CASSSEVVTGASSYNEQFF. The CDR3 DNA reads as TGCGCCAGCAGCTCGGAGGTCGTAACGGGGGCGAGCTCCTACAATGAGCAGTTCTTC.

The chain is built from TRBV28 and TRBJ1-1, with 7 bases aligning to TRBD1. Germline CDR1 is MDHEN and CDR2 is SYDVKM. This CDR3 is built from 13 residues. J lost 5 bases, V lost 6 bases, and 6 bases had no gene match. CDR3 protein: CASRYDRETEAFF. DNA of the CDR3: TGTGCCAGCAGATACGACAGGGAGACTGAAGCTTTCTTT.

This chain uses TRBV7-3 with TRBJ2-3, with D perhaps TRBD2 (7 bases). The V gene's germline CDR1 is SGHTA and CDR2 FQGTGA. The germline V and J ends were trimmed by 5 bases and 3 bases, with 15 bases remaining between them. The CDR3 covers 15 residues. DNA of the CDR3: TGTGCCAGCAGCCCCTTCGGGGGGCAGACAGATACGCAGTATTTT. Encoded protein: CASSPFGGQTDTQYF.

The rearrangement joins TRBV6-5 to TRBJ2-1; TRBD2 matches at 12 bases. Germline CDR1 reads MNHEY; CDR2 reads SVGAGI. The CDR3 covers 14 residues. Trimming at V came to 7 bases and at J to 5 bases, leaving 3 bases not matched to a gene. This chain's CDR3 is CASKGTSGHNEQFF. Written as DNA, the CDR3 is TGTGCCAGCAAGGGGACTAGCGGGCACAATGAGCAGTTCTTC.